The 15 T cell receptor beta chains in this list originate from one sample, sequenced in a study of cytomegalovirus exposure and HLA in healthy donors. The PCR contained 60 Vbeta and 13 Jbeta primers. The data were produced by immunoSEQ multiplex PCR, yet TCRdb's version contains in-frame clones alone and is incomplete. The table records approximately 42,000 clones, roughly 80% of them present only once. Sample: PBMCs. All receptors derive from a man between 45 and 60 years old in good health and CMV-seronegative.

V gene TRBV4-3 combines with J gene TRBJ1-2; possibly TRBD1 for D (5 bases). The V gene lost 1 base and the J gene lost 3 bases, with 18 bases spanning the gap. Germline V gene data show CDR1 as LGHNA and CDR2 as YSLEER. This CDR3 contains 17 residues. CDR3 amino acids: CASSQATWGGEDYGYTF. The CDR3 nucleotides read TGCGCCAGCAGCCAAGCCACCTGGGGGGGGGAGGACTATGGCTACACCTTC.

The chain recombines TRBV11-2 with TRBJ2-1; TRBD2 matches 11 bases. The CDR3 is 16 residues long. Unmatched junction bases numbered 10, after V lost 4 bases and J lost 8 bases. The germline gives CDR1 SGHAT, CDR2 FQNNGV. CDR3 coding DNA: TGTGCCAGCAGCTCTTACTCTAGCGGGGGGAGTTATGAGCAGTTCTTC. Translated: CASSSYSSGGSYEQFF.

V and J are TRBV9 and TRBJ2-7; 7 bases match TRBD1. From germline, CDR1 is SGDLS and CDR2 YYNGEE. Trimming took 3 bases from V and 1 from J; bases not matched to a gene: 7. This CDR3 is built from 15 residues. CDR3 in DNA: TGTGCCAGCAGCGCAGGGGGAGAAAAGTCCTACGAGCAGTACTTC. Translation gives CASSAGGEKSYEQYF.

This chain connects TRBV9 to TRBJ2-5; D is possibly TRBD2 (5 bases). CDR1 is SGDLS, CDR2 YYNGEE, per germline. The germline V and J ends were trimmed by 2 bases and 3 bases, with 11 bases remaining between them. This CDR3 contains 14 residues. CDR3 in amino acids: CASSVGGLEETQYF. The DNA of the CDR3 is TGTGCCAGCAGCGTCGGCGGGTTGGAAGAGACCCAGTACTTC.

On this clone: The junction differs from germline at one of its ends, possibly a read error. The chain is built from TRBV7-9 and TRBJ1-2; 12 bases map to TRBD1. The CDR3 is 15 residues long. The germline V gene encodes CDR1 SEHNR and CDR2 FQNEAQ (reference sequence). The CDR3: CSSSLPGQGASGYTF. Here the CDR3 DNA reads TGTTCCAGCAGCTTGCCGGGACAGGGGGCTAGCGGCTACACCTTC.

The CDR3 loop is CASSPQRGGGGSGANVLTF. CDR3 sequence (DNA): TGTGCCAGCTCACCACAGCGAGGAGGTGGAGGCTCTGGGGCCAACGTCCTGACTTTC. The V call is TRBV18, the J call TRBJ2-6; TRBD2 is a possible D gene (5 bases). The CDR3 has 19 residues. Trimming shortened V by 1 base and J by 0 bases, and 16 bases separated the two germline ends. Germline V lookup: CDR1 KGHSH, CDR2 LQKENI. Drawing the rest from reference TRBV18 and TRBJ2-6, the complete variable domain is NAGVMQNPRHLVRRRGQEARLRCSPMKGHSHVYWYRQLPEEGLKFMVYLQKENIIDESGMPKERFSAEFPKEGPSILRIQQVVRGDSAAYFCASSPQRGGGGSGANVLTFGAGSRLTVL.

V is TRBV4-3 and J is TRBJ2-2; 7 nucleotides agree with TRBD2. Unmatched junction bases numbered 7, after V lost 0 bases and J lost 3 bases. Germline CDR1 is LGHNA and CDR2 is YSLEER. The CDR3 sequence is 17 residues long. CDR3 coding DNA: TGCGCCAGCAGCCAAGATCTTGGGGGGGAGGACACCGGGGAGCTGTTTTTT. Its translation: CASSQDLGGEDTGELFF.

This chain connects TRBV5-6 to TRBJ1-5; TRBD1 is a possible D gene (5 bases). The CDR3 contains 15 residues. CDR1 is SGHDT and CDR2 is YYEEEE in the germline V gene. Trimming left V 4 bases short and J 4 bases short, with 15 bases between. Here the CDR3 DNA reads TGTGCCAGCAGCCTGGGACGGGGACTAAATCAGCCCCAGCATTTT. It translates to CASSLGRGLNQPQHF.

The chain combines TRBV28 with TRBJ2-1, with 12 nucleotides matching TRBD2. V lost 4 bases to trimming and J lost 8 bases; unmatched junction nucleotides: 12. There are 17 residues in the CDR3. Germline V gene data show CDR1 as MDHEN and CDR2 as SYDVKM. CDR3 bases: TGTGCCAGCAGTTCTCCCCGACTAGCGGGAGATGTCCATGAGCAGTTCTTC. Amino acids: CASSSPRLAGDVHEQFF.

V usage is TRBV7-2 and J usage is TRBJ1-5; 11 bases are shared with TRBD1. The CDR3 runs 17 residues. Germline assignment: CDR1 SGHTA and CDR2 FQGNSA. V shed 1 base and J 0 bases; nucleotides not matched to a gene: 2. The CDR3 region has the DNA TGTGCCAGCAGCTTAGGGGGACAGGGGGTTAGCAATCAGCCCCAGCATTTT. This translates into CASSLGGQGVSNQPQHF.

This clone was seen only once. The chain employs TRBV27 and TRBJ1-4, with no clear D. CDR1 MNHEY and CDR2 SMNVEV come from the germline V gene (reference sequence). V was trimmed by 6 bases and J by 8 bases, leaving 19 bases between them. The CDR3 runs to 15 residues. The CDR3 is CASRPFDGQGEKLFF. CDR3 DNA: TGTGCCAGCAGGCCTTTCGATGGGCAAGGCGAAAAACTGTTTTTT.

This clone was recorded only once. The V and J genes are TRBV2 and TRBJ2-3, with 9 bases matching TRBD1. This CDR3 comprises 16 residues. Per germline, CDR1 SNHLY and CDR2 FYNNEI. J lost 9 bases, V lost 8 bases, and 18 bases had no gene match. CDR3 region: CASGDLRTGASSTQYF. The CDR3 DNA sequence: TGTGCCAGCGGGGACCTAAGGACAGGGGCATCGAGCACGCAGTATTTT.

The CDR3 DNA reads as TGCGCCAGCAGCTCCGGGACAGCCGGCCTTGGAAACACCATATATTTT. Its protein is CASSSGTAGLGNTIYF. This chain connects TRBV5-1 to TRBJ1-3, with 7 bases that match TRBD1. V was clipped by 3 bases and J by 3 bases; unmatched bases: 9. CDR1 and CDR2 (germline): SGHRS, YFSETQ. CDR3 length: 16 amino acids.

This clone came up once. The chain employs TRBV9 and TRBJ2-2; D is possibly TRBD2 (6 bases). Per germline, CDR1 SGDLS and CDR2 YYNGEE. The CDR3 is 14 residues long. Deletions cut 0 bases from V and 3 bases from J, with 6 bases between. CDR3 region: CASSVGGDTGELFF. The DNA for the CDR3 is TGTGCCAGCAGCGTAGGCGGGGACACCGGGGAGCTGTTTTTT. The variable domain in full, completed from reference TRBV9 and TRBJ2-2, reads DSGVTQTPKHLITATGQRVTLRCSPRSGDLSVYWYQQSLDQGLQFLIQYYNGEERAKGNILERFSAQQFPDLHSELNLSSLELGDSALYFCASSVGGDTGELFFGEGSRLTVL.

The chain uses TRBV10-3 and TRBJ2-7; 12 bases line up with TRBD2. CDR1 is ENHRY and CDR2 is SYGVKD in the germline V gene. After removal of 0 bases from V and 3 bases from J, the junction contained 9 bases not matched to a gene. The CDR3 has 18 residues. The DNA for the CDR3 is TGTGCCATCAGTGAGTCGTCGGGAGGACTAGCGGGGAACTACGAGCAGTACTTC. It codes for CAISESSGGLAGNYEQYF.